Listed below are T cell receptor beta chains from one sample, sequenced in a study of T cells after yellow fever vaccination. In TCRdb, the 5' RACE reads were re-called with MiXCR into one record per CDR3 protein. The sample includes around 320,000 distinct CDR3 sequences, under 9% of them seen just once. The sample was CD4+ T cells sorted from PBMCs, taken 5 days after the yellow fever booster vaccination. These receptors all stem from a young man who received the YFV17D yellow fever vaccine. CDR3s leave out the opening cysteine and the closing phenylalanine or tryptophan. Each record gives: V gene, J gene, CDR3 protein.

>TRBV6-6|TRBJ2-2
ASSRLWGLRGELF
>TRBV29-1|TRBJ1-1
SVRKGPANTEAF
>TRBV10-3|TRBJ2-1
AISEFSGSYNEQF
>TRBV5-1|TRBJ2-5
ASSLTGASGEGETQY
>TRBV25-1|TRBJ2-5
ASSGTAQTQY
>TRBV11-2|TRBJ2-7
ASSLDRQGEQY
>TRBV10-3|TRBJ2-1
AISESGQGGNEQF
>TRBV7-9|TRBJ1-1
ASSPRTGMNTEAF
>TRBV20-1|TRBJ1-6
SVYRRNSPLH
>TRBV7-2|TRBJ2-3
ASSLGGTGFTDTQY
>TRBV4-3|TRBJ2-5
ASSQQVGGETQY